This T cell receptor beta chain is from a study of blood T cell repertoires in COVID-19. Study context: There were acute and convalescent COVID-19 samples, and they came from the United States, Italy and Spain. Nucleic acid was either cDNA or gDNA, and it came from T cells, B-cell-depleted T cells, or PBMCs.

The germline V gene encodes CDR1 MNHEY and CDR2 SVGEGT. Trimming at V came to 2 bases and at J to 5 bases, leaving 6 bases not matched to a gene. The length of the CDR3 is 15 residues. The authors' processing: It was from reference gene primer amplification that nucleated cell counts were estimated. Sequenced by immunoSEQ multiplex PCR; TCRdb stores in-frame clones only, minus some. From that table come the V and J calls and clone size; the DNA was used to work out D and trimming. The table has tens of thousands of clones, around 90% seen once. The TCR comes from a human donor in a cohort sampled during active COVID-19. Input material: peripheral blood. This chain joins TRBV6-2 or TRBV6-3 and TRBJ2-5; TRBD2 matches at 9 bases. The DNA of the CDR3 is TGTGCCAGCAGTTACCCCCGCGGGGGGGAGGAGACCCAGTACTTC. Translated: CASSYPRGGEETQYF.